The 25 T cell receptor beta chains below come from one sample, sequenced in a study of CD8 T cells in Susac syndrome. Random hexamers were used to reverse transcribe the RNA input (about 0.5 to 1 ug). One entry per CDR3 protein, called by TCRdb with MiXCR from the immunoSEQ multiplex PCR reads. This sample yields 100,000 to 150,000 distinct CDR3 sequences, of which around 86% are seen a single time; 0.5% to 0.65% belongs to the top ten. The sample comprised CD8+ T cells from PBMCs. These receptors were obtained from a human donor with multiple sclerosis.

The J gene is TRBJ2-1, the V gene TRBV4-1, with no clear D. V was pared by 2 bases and J by 7 bases, with 3 bases between. Germline V lookup: CDR1 MGHRA, CDR2 YSYEKL. The CDR3 consists of 11 residues. CDR3 amino acids: CASSQSNEQFF. Here the CDR3 DNA reads TGCGCCAGCAGCCAATCGAATGAGCAGTTCTTC.

The chain is built from TRBV19 and TRBJ1-1, with 8 bases matching TRBD1. CDR1 LNHDA and CDR2 SQIVND come from the germline V gene (reference sequence). V dropped 7 bases and J dropped 1; count of bases not matched to a gene: 14. The CDR3 is made up of 17 amino acids. CDR3 in DNA: TGTGCCAGTACTAAAACATGGGGGACAGGAGAGAACACTGAAGCTTTCTTT. Encoded protein: CASTKTWGTGENTEAFF.

This clonotype was detected a few times. One junction end disagrees with the germline gene, perhaps due to a read error. The V and J genes are TRBV5-5 and TRBJ1-2; tentative D call: TRBD1 (5 bases). Germline loops: CDR1 SGHKS, CDR2 YYEKEE (reference sequence). This CDR3 is 12 amino acids long. The CDR3 sequence: CASTPPSRALAF. DNA for the CDR3: TGTGCCAGCACCCCACCGTCCAGGGCGTTAGCCTTC. Based on the CDR3 plus reference TRBV5-5 and TRBJ1-2, the full variable domain is DAGVTQSPTHLIKTRGQQVTLRCSPISGHKSVSWYQQVLGQGPQFIFQYYEKEERGRGNFPDRFSARQFPNYSSELNVNALLLGDSALYLCASTPPSRALAFGSGTRLTVV.

The J gene is TRBJ2-3, the V gene TRBV9; D is ambiguous. This CDR3 spans 15 amino acids. Germline V gene sequence: CDR1 SGDLS, CDR2 YYNGEE. Trimming removed 4 bases from V and 2 bases from J, with 14 bases in between. CDR3 DNA: TGTGCCAGCAGCATTTTCAACAGCCTCACAGATACGCAGTATTTT. Translated: CASSIFNSLTDTQYF. Full variable domain (missing parts from reference TRBV9 and TRBJ2-3): DSGVTQTPKHLITATGQRVTLRCSPRSGDLSVYWYQQSLDQGLQFLIQYYNGEERAKGNILERFSAQQFPDLHSELNLSSLELGDSALYFCASSIFNSLTDTQYFGPGTRLTVL.

The V call is TRBV11-2, the J call TRBJ2-3, with D unclear. Germline V gene sequence: CDR1 SGHAT, CDR2 FQNNGV. Trimming took 5 bases from V and 5 from J, leaving 5 bases between them. CDR3 length equals 11 residues. CDR3 nucleotide sequence: TGTGCCAGCAGCACCGAAGATACGCAGTATTTT. It is translated as CASSTEDTQYF.

This clonotype was seen a single time. This chain connects TRBV6-1 to TRBJ2-1, with D perhaps TRBD2 (7 bases). Germline V CDR1 and CDR2: MNHNS, SASEGT. Trimming took 0 bases from V and 2 from J, leaving 14 bases between them. This CDR3 has 17 amino acids. CDR3 in amino acids: CASSEARGGSTYNEQFF. The CDR3 DNA sequence: TGTGCCAGCAGTGAAGCAAGGGGGGGATCCACCTACAATGAGCAGTTCTTC.

The rearrangement joins TRBV30 to TRBJ2-7; D possibly corresponds to TRBD1 (5 bases). From germline, CDR1 is GTSNPN and CDR2 SVGIG (reference sequence). V was trimmed by 1 base and J by 6 bases, leaving 10 bases between them. The CDR3 is made up of 12 amino acids. DNA for the CDR3: TGTGCCTGGAGTGGTTCAGGGCCCGAGCAGTACGTC. Translating it yields CAWSGSGPEQYV.

This clonotype has more than one count but fewer than ten. This sequence joins TRBV5-6 and TRBJ1-5; D not certain. CDR3 size: 15 residues. V was cut by 0 bases and J by 6 bases, with 13 bases left in between. CDR1 is SGHDT, CDR2 YYEEEE, per germline. CDR3 in amino acids: CASSLGRDRGQPQHF. The CDR3 nucleotides read TGTGCCAGCAGCTTGGGCCGGGATAGAGGTCAGCCCCAGCATTTT.

The chain carries TRBV7-2 and TRBJ2-1; D is perhaps TRBD1 (6 bases). The ends were cut back, 1 base at V and 0 bases at J, with 10 bases in the middle. Germline V gives CDR1 SGHTA, CDR2 FQGNSA. This CDR3 has 16 residues. CDR3 residues: CASSLETGSSYNEQFF. The CDR3 nucleotides read TGTGCCAGCAGCTTAGAAACAGGGAGCTCCTACAATGAGCAGTTCTTC.

The chain combines TRBV19 with TRBJ2-5; maybe TRBD1 (6 bases). The CDR3 is 13 residues long. Germline assignment: CDR1 LNHDA and CDR2 SQIVND (reference sequence). The V end was cut by 5 bases, the J end by 3 bases, with 10 bases between. The CDR3: CASSRDMEETQYF. CDR3 nucleotides: TGTGCCAGTAGTCGGGACATGGAAGAGACCCAGTACTTC.

This clonotype was counted between two and nine times. This rearrangement joins TRBV11-2 to TRBJ2-1; D call uncertain. Germline CDR1 reads SGHAT; CDR2 reads FQNNGV. CDR3 length: 12 residues. V lost 5 bases and J lost 7, with 9 bases in between. This CDR3 is CASSQLSNEQFF. The CDR3 DNA reads TGTGCCAGCAGCCAGTTGAGTAATGAGCAGTTCTTC.

On this clonotype itself: Because the CDR3 is missing its conserved closing phenylalanine or tryptophan, this is likely a read error. This rearrangement joins TRBV12-3 or TRBV12-4 to TRBJ2-7; D may match TRBD1 or TRBD2 (6 bases each). The ends were cut back, 1 base at V and 3 bases at J, with 7 bases in the middle. The CDR3 has 13 amino acids. CDR3 sequence reads: CASSLEGGYEQYA. The CDR3 DNA reads TGTGCCAGCAGTTTAGAGGGGGGCTACGAGCAGTACGCC.

This sequence joins TRBV25-1 and TRBJ1-6; 7 bases line up with TRBD1. CDR1 and CDR2 (germline): MGHDK, SYGVNS. The ends lost 6 bases at V and 0 bases at J; junction bases unmatched: 14. The CDR3 runs to 19 residues. The CDR3 DNA follows: TGTGCCAGCAGGGAAACAGGGGTTCCTACCAGCTCCTATAATTCACCCCTCCACTTT. As protein: CASRETGVPTSSYNSPLHF.

The J gene is TRBJ2-5, the V gene TRBV30; D possibly uses TRBD1 or TRBD2 (5 bases each). The V end was cut by 2 bases, the J end by 2 bases, with 12 bases between. This CDR3 spans 14 amino acids. Germline values: CDR1 GTSNPN, CDR2 SVGIG (reference sequence). This chain's CDR3 is CAWSPGRAQETQYF. In DNA, the CDR3 is TGTGCCTGGAGTCCGGGACGCGCGCAAGAGACCCAGTACTTC.

The genes are TRBV29-1 and TRBJ1-2; D is perhaps TRBD1 (5 bases). Per germline, CDR1 SQVTM and CDR2 ANQGSEA. This CDR3 spans 12 amino acids. V was clipped by 4 bases and J by 4 bases, with 10 bases between them. CDR3 loop: CSVGPDTYGYTF. The CDR3 DNA is TGCAGCGTTGGCCCGGACACCTATGGCTACACCTTC.

This chain links TRBV7-9 with TRBJ2-5; tentatively, D is TRBD2 (5 bases). CDR1 is SEHNR and CDR2 is FQNEAQ in the germline V gene (reference sequence). The CDR3 is made up of 13 amino acids. V shed 4 bases and J shed 7 bases, with 13 bases lying between them. The CDR3 protein is CASSSPLVGTQYF. The CDR3, as DNA: TGTGCCAGCAGCTCGCCACTAGTAGGGACCCAGTACTTC. The full variable domain, its missing parts supplied by reference TRBV7-9 and TRBJ2-5, is DTGVSQNPRHKITKRGQNVTFRCDPISEHNRLYWYRQTLGQGPEFLTYFQNEAQLEKSRLLSDRFSAERPKGSFSTLEIQRTEQGDSAMYLCASSSPLVGTQYFGPGTRLLVL.

The rearrangement links TRBV18 to TRBJ1-2; the D gene is possibly TRBD1 (5 bases). In germline, CDR1 is KGHSH, CDR2 LQKENI. V dropped 6 bases and J dropped 2 bases, with 10 bases sitting between them. CDR3 length: 13 amino acids. CDR3 sequence reads: CASSGRENYGYTF. The CDR3 DNA reads TGTGCCAGCTCGGGACGGGAAAACTATGGCTACACCTTC.

The rearrangement links TRBV6-1 to TRBJ2-1, with TRBD2 matching over 11 bases. Germline V gene sequence: CDR1 MNHNS, CDR2 SASEGT. V lost 6 bases, J lost 2 bases, and 6 bases stayed unmatched. The CDR3 is made up of 16 amino acids. As DNA, the CDR3 is TGTGCCAGCAGCCCCGCGGGACTAGCGGCCTACAATGAGCAGTTCTTC. Encoded protein: CASSPAGLAAYNEQFF.

J is TRBJ2-7 and V is TRBV27; D is undetermined. The CDR3 runs 13 residues. The ends were cut back, 3 bases at V and 1 base at J, with 7 bases in the middle. Per germline, CDR1 MNHEY and CDR2 SMNVEV (reference sequence). This chain's CDR3 is CASSFRISYEQYF. CDR3 DNA sequence: TGTGCCAGCAGTTTCCGCATTTCCTACGAGCAGTACTTC.

The chain recombines TRBV28 with TRBJ1-1, with D possibly TRBD1 on 6 matching bases. The CDR3 is made up of 15 amino acids. Deletions cut 0 bases from V and 6 bases from J, with 14 bases between. CDR1 is MDHEN and CDR2 is SYDVKM in the germline V gene. CDR3 protein: CASSLWTGRTSEAFF. CDR3 in DNA: TGTGCCAGCAGTTTATGGACAGGTCGCACCTCTGAAGCTTTCTTT. Full variable domain (rest looked up from reference TRBV28 and TRBJ1-1): DVKVTQSSRYLVKRTGEKVFLECVQDMDHENMFWYRQDPGLGLRLIYFSYDVKMKEKGDIPEGYSVSREKKERFSLILESASTNQTSMYLCASSLWTGRTSEAFFGQGTRLTVV.

The chain joins TRBV27 to TRBJ1-2; no clear D. The CDR3 totals 15 residues. Trimming stripped 0 bases from V and 3 bases from J, with 11 bases between. Germline V gene sequence: CDR1 MNHEY, CDR2 SMNVEV (reference sequence). Written as DNA, the CDR3 is TGTGCCAGCAGTTTATCGGGCATACATTACTATGGCTACACCTTC. This sequence encodes CASSLSGIHYYGYTF.

This clonotype was found a few times. The rearrangement joins TRBV12-3 or TRBV12-4 to TRBJ1-1; the D is unclear. The CDR3 extends over 13 amino acids. V gave up 6 bases and J gave up 1 base, with 9 bases separating them. The CDR3 here is CASSLSPNTEAFF. The CDR3 coding sequence is TGTGCCAGCAGCTTGTCCCCGAACACTGAAGCTTTCTTT.

The rearrangement joins TRBV2 to TRBJ2-7; D perhaps matches TRBD1 (5 bases). CDR1 and CDR2 (germline): SNHLY, FYNNEI. The CDR3 length is 15 residues. The V end lost 7 bases, the J end lost 4 bases, and 20 bases lay between the germline ends. The CDR3 sequence: CASNADSRPKYEQYF. CDR3 bases: TGTGCCAGCAATGCCGACAGTAGACCGAAATACGAGCAGTACTTC. The variable domain in full, with the rest retrieved from reference TRBV2 and TRBJ2-7, is EPEVTQTPSHQVTQMGQEVILRCVPISNHLYFYWYRQILGQKVEFLVSFYNNEISEKSEIFDDQFSVERPDGSNFTLKIRSTKLEDSAMYFCASNADSRPKYEQYFGPGTRLTVT.

The gene calls are TRBV29-1 and TRBJ2-5, with 7 bases that match TRBD2. V shed 3 bases, J shed 1 base, and the junction held 8 bases outside the gene matches. CDR3 size: 15 residues. The germline gives CDR1 SQVTM, CDR2 ANQGSEA. As DNA, the CDR3 is TGCAGCGTTGAGGTGCTAGCGGAGCCCCAAGAGACCCAGTACTTC. Its translation is CSVEVLAEPQETQYF.

The rearrangement joins TRBV5-1 to TRBJ2-2; 7 nucleotides match TRBD2. This CDR3 spans 17 amino acids. Germline loops: CDR1 SGHRS, CDR2 YFSETQ. V was pared by 0 bases and J by 2 bases, with 7 bases of the junction left unmatched. The CDR3 is CASSLAGLGDNTGELFF. The DNA of the CDR3 is TGCGCCAGCAGCTTGGCTGGACTAGGAGATAACACCGGGGAGCTGTTTTTT.